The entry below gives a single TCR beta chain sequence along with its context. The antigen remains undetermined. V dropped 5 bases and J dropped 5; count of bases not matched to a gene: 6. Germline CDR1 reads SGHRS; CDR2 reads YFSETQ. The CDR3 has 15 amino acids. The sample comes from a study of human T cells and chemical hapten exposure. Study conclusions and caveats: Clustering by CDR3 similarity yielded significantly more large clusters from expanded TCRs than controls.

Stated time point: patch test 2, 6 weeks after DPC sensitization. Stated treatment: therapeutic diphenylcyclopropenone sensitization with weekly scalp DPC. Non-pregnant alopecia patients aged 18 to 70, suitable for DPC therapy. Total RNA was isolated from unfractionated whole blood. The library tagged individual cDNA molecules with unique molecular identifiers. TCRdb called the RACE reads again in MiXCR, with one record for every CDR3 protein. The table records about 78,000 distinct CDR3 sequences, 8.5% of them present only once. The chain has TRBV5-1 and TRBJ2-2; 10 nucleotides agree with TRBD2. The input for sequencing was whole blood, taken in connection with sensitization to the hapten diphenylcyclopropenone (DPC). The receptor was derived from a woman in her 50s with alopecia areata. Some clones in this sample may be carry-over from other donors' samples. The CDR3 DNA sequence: TGCGCCAGCAGTCTAGCGGGAGAGGGAACCGGGGAGCTGTTTTTT. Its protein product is CASSLAGEGTGELFF.